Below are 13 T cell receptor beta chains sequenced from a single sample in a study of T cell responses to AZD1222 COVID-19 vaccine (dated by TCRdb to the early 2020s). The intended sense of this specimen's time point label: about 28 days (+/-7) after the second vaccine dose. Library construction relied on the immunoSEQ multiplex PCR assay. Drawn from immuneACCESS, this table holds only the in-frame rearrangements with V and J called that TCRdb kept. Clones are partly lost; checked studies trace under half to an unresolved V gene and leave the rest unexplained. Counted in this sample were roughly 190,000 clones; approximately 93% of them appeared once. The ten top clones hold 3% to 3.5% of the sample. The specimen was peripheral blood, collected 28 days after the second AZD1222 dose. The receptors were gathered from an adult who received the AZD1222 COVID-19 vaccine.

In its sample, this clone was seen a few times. CDR3 protein: CASSYSRGQGRNQNNQPQHF. The CDR3 nucleotides read TGTGCCAGCAGTTACTCGAGGGGCCAGGGACGAAACCAAAACAATCAGCCCCAGCATTTT. V and J are TRBV6-2 or TRBV6-3 and TRBJ1-5, with D possibly TRBD1 on 5 matching bases. V was shortened by 0 bases and J by 3 bases, with 24 bases between the two germline ends. Germline CDR1 and CDR2: MNHEY and SVGEGT. This CDR3 contains 20 residues.

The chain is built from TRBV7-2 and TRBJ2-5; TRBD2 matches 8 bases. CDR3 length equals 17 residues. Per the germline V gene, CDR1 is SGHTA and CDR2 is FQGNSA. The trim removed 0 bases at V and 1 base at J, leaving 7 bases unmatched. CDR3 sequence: CASSLALAGGTQETQYF. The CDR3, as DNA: TGTGCCAGCAGCTTAGCTCTCGCGGGAGGAACCCAAGAGACCCAGTACTTC.

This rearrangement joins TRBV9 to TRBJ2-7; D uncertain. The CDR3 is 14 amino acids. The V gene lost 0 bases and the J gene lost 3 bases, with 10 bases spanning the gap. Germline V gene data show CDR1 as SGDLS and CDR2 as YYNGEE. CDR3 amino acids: CASSVGPDIYEQYF. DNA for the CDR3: TGTGCCAGCAGCGTAGGGCCAGATATCTACGAGCAGTACTTC. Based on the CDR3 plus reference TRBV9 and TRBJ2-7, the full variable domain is DSGVTQTPKHLITATGQRVTLRCSPRSGDLSVYWYQQSLDQGLQFLIQYYNGEERAKGNILERFSAQQFPDLHSELNLSSLELGDSALYFCASSVGPDIYEQYFGPGTRLTVT.

The CDR3 reads CASSLWSRGEKLFF. The CDR3 DNA reads as TGTGCCAGCAGTTTATGGTCCAGGGGGGAAAAACTGTTTTTT. The rearrangement links TRBV28 to TRBJ1-4, with TRBD1 identical over 7 bases. The germline gives CDR1 MDHEN, CDR2 SYDVKM. The CDR3 consists of 14 residues. J was trimmed by 8 bases and V by 0 bases; bases with no gene match: 3.

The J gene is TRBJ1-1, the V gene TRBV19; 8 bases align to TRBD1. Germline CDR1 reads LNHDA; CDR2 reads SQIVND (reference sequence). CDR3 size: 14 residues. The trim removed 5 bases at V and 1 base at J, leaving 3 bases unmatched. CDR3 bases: TGTGCCAGTAGTGACAGGGGCACGAACACTGAAGCTTTCTTT. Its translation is CASSDRGTNTEAFF.

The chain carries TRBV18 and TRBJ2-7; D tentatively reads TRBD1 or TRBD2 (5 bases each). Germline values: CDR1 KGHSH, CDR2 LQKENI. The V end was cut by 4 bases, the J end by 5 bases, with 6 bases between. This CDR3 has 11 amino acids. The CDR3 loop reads CASSLGDEQYF. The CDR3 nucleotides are TGTGCCAGCTCACTGGGGGACGAGCAGTACTTC. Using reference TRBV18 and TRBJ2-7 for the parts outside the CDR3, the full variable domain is NAGVMQNPRHLVRRRGQEARLRCSPMKGHSHVYWYRQLPEEGLKFMVYLQKENIIDESGMPKERFSAEFPKEGPSILRIQQVVRGDSAAYFCASSLGDEQYFGPGTRLTVT.

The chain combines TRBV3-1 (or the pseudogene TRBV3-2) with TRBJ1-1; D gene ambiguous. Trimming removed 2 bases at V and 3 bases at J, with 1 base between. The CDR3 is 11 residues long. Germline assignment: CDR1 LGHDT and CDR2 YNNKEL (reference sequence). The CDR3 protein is CASSQHTEAFF. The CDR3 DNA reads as TGTGCCAGCAGCCAACACACTGAAGCTTTCTTT.

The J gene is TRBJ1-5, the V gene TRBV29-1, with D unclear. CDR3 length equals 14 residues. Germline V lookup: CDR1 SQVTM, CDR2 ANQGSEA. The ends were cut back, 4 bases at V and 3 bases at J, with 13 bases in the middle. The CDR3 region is CSVGNRADNQPQHF. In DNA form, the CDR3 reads TGCAGCGTTGGAAACCGGGCCGACAATCAGCCCCAGCATTTT. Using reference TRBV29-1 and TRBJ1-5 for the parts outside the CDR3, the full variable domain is SAVISQKPSRDICQRGTSLTIQCQVDSQVTMMFWYRQQPGQSLTLIATANQGSEATYESGFVIDKFPISRPNLTFSTLTVSNMSPEDSSIYLCSVGNRADNQPQHFGDGTRLSIL.

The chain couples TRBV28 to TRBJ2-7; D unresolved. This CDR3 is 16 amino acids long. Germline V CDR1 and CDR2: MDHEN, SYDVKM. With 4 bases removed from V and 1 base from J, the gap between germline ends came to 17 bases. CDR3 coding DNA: TGTGCCAGCAGTTCTACAGCTACCTACTGGTCCTACGAGCAGTACTTC. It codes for CASSSTATYWSYEQYF. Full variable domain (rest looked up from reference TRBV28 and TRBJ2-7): DVKVTQSSRYLVKRTGEKVFLECVQDMDHENMFWYRQDPGLGLRLIYFSYDVKMKEKGDIPEGYSVSREKKERFSLILESASTNQTSMYLCASSSTATYWSYEQYFGPGTRLTVT.

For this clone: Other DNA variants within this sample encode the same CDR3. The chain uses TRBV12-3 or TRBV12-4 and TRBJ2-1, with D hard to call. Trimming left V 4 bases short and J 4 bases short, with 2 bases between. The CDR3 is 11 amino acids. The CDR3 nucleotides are TGTGCCAGCAGTTCATACAATGAGCAGTTCTTC. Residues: CASSSYNEQFF.

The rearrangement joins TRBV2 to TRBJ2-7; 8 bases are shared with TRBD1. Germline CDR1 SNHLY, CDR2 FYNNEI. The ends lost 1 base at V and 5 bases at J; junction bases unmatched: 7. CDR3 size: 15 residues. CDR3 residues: CASSEDGTGTDEQYF. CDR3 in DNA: TGTGCCAGCAGTGAAGACGGGACAGGAACAGACGAGCAGTACTTC.

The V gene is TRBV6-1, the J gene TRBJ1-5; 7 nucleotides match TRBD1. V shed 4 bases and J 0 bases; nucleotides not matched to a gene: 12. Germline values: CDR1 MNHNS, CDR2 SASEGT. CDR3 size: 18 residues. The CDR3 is CASSVSATGDDSNQPQHF. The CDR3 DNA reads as TGTGCCAGCAGTGTGAGCGCTACAGGGGACGATAGCAATCAGCCCCAGCATTTT.

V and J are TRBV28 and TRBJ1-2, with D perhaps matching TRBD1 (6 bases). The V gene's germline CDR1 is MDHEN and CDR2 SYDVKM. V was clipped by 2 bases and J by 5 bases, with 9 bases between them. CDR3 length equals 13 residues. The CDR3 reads CASSLRTVYGYTF. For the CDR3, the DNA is TGTGCCAGCAGTTTAAGGACAGTTTATGGCTACACCTTC.